This TCR beta chain emerged from a study of cytomegalovirus exposure and HLA in healthy donors. Points from the study as a whole: In vitro assays verified that three CMV-associated chains recognized CMV antigens specifically.

The CDR3 runs to 13 residues. The germline CDR1 and CDR2 sequences are GTSNPN and SVGIG (reference sequence). Trimming stripped 8 bases from V and 6 bases from J, with 16 bases between. The table came from immunoSEQ multiplex PCR; TCRdb's copy has only in-frame clones and leaves some out. The profile shows tens of thousands of clones, 90% of them singletons. This clone was counted a single time. Its antigen remains unidentified. Sequenced: PBMCs. The source of this sequence is a man aged 18 to 30 in good health and CMV-seronegative. The gene calls are TRBV30 and TRBJ1-4; D might be TRBD1 (6 bases). As DNA, the CDR3 is TGTGCCGGGCACAGGGAAGATTATGAAAAACTGTTTTTT. It encodes CAGHREDYEKLFF.